Described below is a single T cell receptor (beta chain) sequence and its context. The data are from a study of blood T cell repertoires in COVID-19. Study overall: PBMCs, B-cell-depleted T cells, or T cells provided the cDNA or gDNA that made up the material.

Original methodology: Estimation of nucleated cell counts relied on the amplification of reference gene primers. The data were produced by immunoSEQ multiplex PCR, yet TCRdb's version contains in-frame clones alone and is incomplete. Clone size and the V and J calls come from that table; the DNA yielded D and trimming. The table records 90,000 to 150,000 clones, around three quarters of them present only once. The V gene lost 5 bases and the J gene lost 1 base, with 14 bases spanning the gap. CDR1 is LNHDA and CDR2 is SQIVND in the germline V gene (reference sequence). This CDR3 is 15 amino acids long.

The chain uses TRBV19 and TRBJ1-1; D not certain. The clonotype was recovered from a man aged 70 or older with acute or convalescent COVID-19. Sequencing was carried out using peripheral blood. The CDR3 here is CASSPREGGNTEAFF. DNA of the CDR3: TGTGCCAGTAGTCCCCGGGAAGGAGGGAACACTGAAGCTTTCTTT.